This record covers a single T cell receptor beta chain. The method was immunoSEQ multiplex PCR; TCRdb's version includes in-frame clones alone and lacks a portion of them. There are about 410,000 clones in the sample; 75% to 95% occur only once, and 5% to 8% lies in the top ten. This record comes from a study of control samples from healthy donors and cancer patients. The CDR3 is 16 amino acids. Germline V gene data show CDR1 as SGHRS and CDR2 as YFSETQ. V shed 1 base and J shed 0 bases, with 11 bases lying between them. The chain recombines TRBV5-1 with TRBJ2-1, with unresolved D. Sequencing was done on a sample of PBMCs. The source is a middle-aged man with head and neck cancer. CDR3 loop: CASSLNYGDSYNEQFF. The CDR3 DNA follows: TGCGCCAGCAGCTTGAATTACGGCGACTCCTACAATGAGCAGTTCTTC.